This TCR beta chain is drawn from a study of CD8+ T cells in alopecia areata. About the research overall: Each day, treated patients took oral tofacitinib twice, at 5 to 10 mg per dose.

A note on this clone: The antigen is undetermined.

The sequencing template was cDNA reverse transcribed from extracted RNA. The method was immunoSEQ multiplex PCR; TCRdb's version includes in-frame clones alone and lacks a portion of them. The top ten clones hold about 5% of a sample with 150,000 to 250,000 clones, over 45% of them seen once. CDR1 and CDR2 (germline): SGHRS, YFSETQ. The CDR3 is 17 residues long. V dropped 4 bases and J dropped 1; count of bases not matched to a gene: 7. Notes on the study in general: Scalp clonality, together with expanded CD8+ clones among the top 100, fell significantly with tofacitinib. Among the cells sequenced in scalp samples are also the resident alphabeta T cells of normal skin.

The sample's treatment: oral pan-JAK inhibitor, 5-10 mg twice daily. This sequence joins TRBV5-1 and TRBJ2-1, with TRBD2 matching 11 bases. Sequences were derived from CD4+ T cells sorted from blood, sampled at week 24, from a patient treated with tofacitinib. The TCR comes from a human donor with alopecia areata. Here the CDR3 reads CASSLEVAGGSYNEQFF. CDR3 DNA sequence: TGCGCCAGCAGCCTGGAGGTAGCGGGGGGGTCCTACAATGAGCAGTTCTTC.